This T cell receptor (beta chain) is from a study of T cells in Graves' hyperthyroidism and ophthalmopathy. The CDR3 spans 19 residues. Germline assignment: CDR1 SGHTA and CDR2 FQGNSA. PBMCs were collected from a 10 ml volume of fresh peripheral blood. RNA transcripts gave rise to amplified TCR beta CDR3 regions. The TCR CDR3 was amplified in a first-round RT-PCR using the HTBI primer set. TCRdb passed the multiplex PCR reads through MiXCR, listing each CDR3 protein once. The sample has over 700,000 distinct CDR3 sequences; roughly 32% are singletons. In its sample, this clonotype was seen once. Relative to the germline gene, one junction end is altered; a read error may explain this.

The sequence derives from a woman aged 40 to 49 with Graves' hyperthyroidism. The genes are TRBV7-2 and TRBJ1-3; 8 bases are shared with TRBD1. What was sequenced was blood. The CDR3 nucleotides read TGCGCCAGCAGCCAAGTCATGCAGGGGGCGATATGTTGTGGAAACACCATATATTTT. Translation: CASSQVMQGAICCGNTIYF. The full variable domain, completed using reference TRBV7-2 and TRBJ1-3, is GAGVSQSPSNKVTEKGKDVELRCDPISGHTALYWYRQSLGQGLEFLIYFQGNSAPDKSGLPSDRFSAERTGGSVSTLTIQRTQQEDSAVYLCASSQVMQGAICCGNTIYFGEGSWLTVV.